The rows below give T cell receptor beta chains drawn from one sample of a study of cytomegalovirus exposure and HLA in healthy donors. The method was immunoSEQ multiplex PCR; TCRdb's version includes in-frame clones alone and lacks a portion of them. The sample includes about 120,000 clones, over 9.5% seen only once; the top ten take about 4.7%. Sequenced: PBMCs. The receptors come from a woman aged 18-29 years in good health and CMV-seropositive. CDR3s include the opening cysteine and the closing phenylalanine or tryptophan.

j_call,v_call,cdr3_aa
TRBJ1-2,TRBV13,CASNLGVSGEGYTF
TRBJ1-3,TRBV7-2,CASSPWYAAGNTIYF
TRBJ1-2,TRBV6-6,CASSYGLPVVGYTF
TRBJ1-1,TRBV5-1,CASSPYSAMDTEAFF
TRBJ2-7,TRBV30,CAWSQSRDRGVYEQYF
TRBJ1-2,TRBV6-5,CASSYDRGYGYTF
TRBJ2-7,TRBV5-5,CASSLATGLSYEQYF
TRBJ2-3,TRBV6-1,CAGRGGRAGDTQYF
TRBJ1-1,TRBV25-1,CASSDLGYNEAFF
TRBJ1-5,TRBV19,CASRYGVSNQPQHF
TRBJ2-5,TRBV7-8,CATPSRSNKETQYF
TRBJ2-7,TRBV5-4,CASSTGQGAYEQYF
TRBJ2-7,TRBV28,CASTPDRVEQYF
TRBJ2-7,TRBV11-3,CASSLDRISGQYF
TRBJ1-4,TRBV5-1,CASSLAGGPEKLFF
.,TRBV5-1,CASSPVASGRRGDYEQYF
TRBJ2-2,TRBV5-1,CASSSQGPTGELFF
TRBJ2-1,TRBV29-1,CSVCQIGNNEQFF
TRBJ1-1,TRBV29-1,CSVEGRLRNTEAFF
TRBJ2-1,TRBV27,CASSLTTGGVSYNEQFF
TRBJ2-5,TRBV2,CASSERMTSGKETQYF
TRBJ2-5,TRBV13,CASSRTGGAKTQYF
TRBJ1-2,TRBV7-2,CASSSPGGAYGYTF
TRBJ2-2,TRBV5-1,CASSLLRAVNTGELFF
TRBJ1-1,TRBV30,CAWSPGVGTEAFF
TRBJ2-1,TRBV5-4,CASSLVDYNEQFF
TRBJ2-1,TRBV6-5,CASSLLAGGGNEQFF
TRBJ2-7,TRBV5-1,CASSPSRLSDDEQYF
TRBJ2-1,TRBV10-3,CAISESTWSGNEQFF
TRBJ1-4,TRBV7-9,CASSFQETTNEKLFF
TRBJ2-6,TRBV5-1,CASSLEGAGANVLTF
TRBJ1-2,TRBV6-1,CASSDPGYGYTF
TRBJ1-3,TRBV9,CASSQRQVGNTIYF
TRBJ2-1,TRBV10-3,CAGGLAGGPSEQFF
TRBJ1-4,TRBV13,CASSLDRLTGTGGEKLFF
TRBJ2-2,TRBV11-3,CASIGQEGTGELFF
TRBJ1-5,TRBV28,CASSFLDRGFYSNQPQHF
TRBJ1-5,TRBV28,CASSPAPGRRVLGQPQHF
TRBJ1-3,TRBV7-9,CASSLETGNTIYF
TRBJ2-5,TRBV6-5,CASRLAGVETQYF
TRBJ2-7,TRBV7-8,CASSLGGVSYEQYF
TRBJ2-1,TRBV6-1,CASSEVSLADNEQFF
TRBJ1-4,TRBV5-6,CASSYRGAQGKLFF
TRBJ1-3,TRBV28,CAHAPGQAVNTIYF
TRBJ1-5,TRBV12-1,CASSTQGMGNQPQHF
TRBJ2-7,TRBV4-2,CASSQGAPTYEQYF